These 19 T cell receptor beta chains were sequenced from one sample in a study of OX40 agonist ivuxolimab in advanced cancers. Sequencing was performed with immunoSEQ multiplex PCR; in TCRdb, only in-frame clones are kept and a portion is missing. The data hold tens of thousands of clones, with more than 80% observed a single time. The sequences come from CD4+ or CD8+ T cells sorted from blood, collected in a trial of the OX40 agonist ivuxolimab. Receptor source: an adult with an advanced solid tumor such as melanoma, head and neck, liver or kidney cancer.

Concerning this clone itself: Germline is not matched at one junction end, which may reflect a read error. The rearrangement links TRBV4-2 to TRBJ1-2; D gene unclear. Looked up from germline, CDR1 is LGHNA and CDR2 is YNFKEQ. The CDR3 covers 11 residues. CDR3 region: CVSSQHYGYTF. DNA for the CDR3: TGTGTCAGCAGCCAACACTATGGCTACACCTTC.

This rearrangement joins TRBV5-6 to TRBJ2-5, with TRBD1 identical over 7 bases. The ends lost 4 bases at V and 5 bases at J; junction bases unmatched: 2. The length of the CDR3 is 12 residues. The germline V gene encodes CDR1 SGHDT and CDR2 YYEEEE. The CDR3 DNA follows: TGTGCCAGCAGCCAGGACAGGGAGACCCAGTACTTC. This codes for CASSQDRETQYF.

The V call is TRBV4-1, the J call TRBJ1-1; unclear D gene. Per the germline V gene, CDR1 is MGHRA and CDR2 is YSYEKL. The length of the CDR3 is 12 residues. Trimming left V 5 bases short and J 5 bases short, with 9 bases between. This CDR3 is CASSTLGTEAFF. The CDR3 DNA sequence: TGCGCCAGCAGCACTCTTGGGACTGAAGCTTTCTTT.

J is TRBJ2-7 and V is TRBV6-5, with 7 bases aligning to TRBD2. CDR3 length: 12 amino acids. V shed 8 bases, J shed 10 bases, and the junction held 11 bases outside the gene matches. The germline V gene has CDR1 MNHEY and CDR2 SVGAGI. CDR3 loop: CASGSGGWDQYF. CDR3 coding DNA: TGTGCCAGCGGATCGGGAGGATGGGACCAGTACTTC.

This clone was picked up one time. The gene calls are TRBV28 and TRBJ2-7; 8 bases map to TRBD2. This CDR3 region has 15 residues. From germline, CDR1 is MDHEN and CDR2 SYDVKM. V shed 6 bases, J shed 3 bases, and the junction held 10 bases outside the gene matches. CDR3: CASRSAPSGLYEQYF. DNA of the CDR3: TGTGCCAGCAGGTCAGCCCCTAGCGGGCTCTACGAGCAGTACTTC.

The V call is TRBV5-1, the J call TRBJ2-3; either TRBD1 or TRBD2 may fit D (5 bases each). The CDR3 sequence is 14 residues long. The V and J ends lost 4 bases and 7 bases respectively, with 16 bases between them. Germline loops: CDR1 SGHRS, CDR2 YFSETQ. The CDR3 spells CASSTGQGVNTQYF. The CDR3 nucleotides read TGCGCCAGCAGCACGGGGCAGGGAGTAAATACGCAGTATTTT. Filled out from reference TRBV5-1 and TRBJ2-3, the complete variable domain reads KAGVTQTPRYLIKTRGQQVTLSCSPISGHRSVSWYQQTPGQGLQFLFEYFSETQRNKGNFPGRFSGRQFSNSRSEMNVSTLELGDSALYLCASSTGQGVNTQYFGPGTRLTVL.

The chain is built from TRBV15 and TRBJ1-3; D is possibly TRBD1 (5 bases). Germline V lookup: CDR1 LNHNV, CDR2 YYDKDF (reference sequence). This CDR3 contains 14 residues. Trimming removed 0 bases at V and 4 bases at J, with 7 bases between. The CDR3 DNA reads TGTGCCACCAGCAGAGACAGGGCAGGAAACACCATATATTTT. As protein: CATSRDRAGNTIYF.

This clone was detected only once. This chain connects TRBV29-1 to TRBJ2-5, with a tentative D call TRBD2 (5 bases). The CDR3 totals 14 residues. CDR1 SQVTM and CDR2 ANQGSEA come from the germline V gene. V was trimmed by 7 bases and J by 0 bases, leaving 15 bases between them. CDR3 coding DNA: TGCAGCGCCCAGCTGTATAGCGACCAAGAGACCCAGTACTTC. Translating it yields CSAQLYSDQETQYF.

The genes are TRBV13 and TRBJ1-1; D uncertain. The CDR3 has 12 residues. Trimming shortened V by 2 bases and J by 2 bases, and 3 bases separated the two germline ends. Germline loops: CDR1 PRHDT, CDR2 FYEKMQ (reference sequence). Written as DNA, the CDR3 is TGTGCCAGCAGCTTATCCAACACTGAAGCTTTCTTT. This codes for CASSLSNTEAFF.

The V and J genes are TRBV19 and TRBJ2-7; 11 bases are shared with TRBD2. This CDR3 contains 18 residues. Germline CDR1 LNHDA, CDR2 SQIVND (reference sequence). V trimming: 7 bases; J trimming: 2 bases; junction bases outside the gene matches: 16. This chain's CDR3 is CASKPLTLAGGATYEQYF. DNA for the CDR3: TGTGCCAGTAAACCCTTGACTTTAGCGGGAGGGGCCACCTACGAGCAGTACTTC.

The chain is built from TRBV5-4 and TRBJ1-5; unclear D gene. The V and J ends lost 1 base and 0 bases respectively, with 11 bases between them. Germline V CDR1 and CDR2: SGHNT, YYREEE (reference sequence). The CDR3 extends over 16 amino acids. CDR3 in amino acids: CASSLSRSHSNQPQHF. The CDR3 DNA reads TGTGCCAGCAGCTTGTCCCGGTCCCATAGCAATCAGCCCCAGCATTTT. The entire variable domain, with the rest obtained from reference TRBV5-4 and TRBJ1-5, is as follows: ETGVTQSPTHLIKTRGQQVTLRCSSQSGHNTVSWYQQALGQGPQFIFQYYREEENGRGNFPPRFSGLQFPNYSSELNVNALELDDSALYLCASSLSRSHSNQPQHFGDGTRLSIL.

The chain has TRBV21-1 and TRBJ2-3; the table's D call, TRBD2, has no DNA check behind it. TRBV21-1 is a known pseudogene. CDR3 size: 19 residues. In DNA form, the CDR3 reads TGTGCCAGCAAACGGACTCCACTAGAGGAAAGGCTTAGCACAGATACGCAGTATTTT. It specifies CASKRTPLEERLSTDTQYF.

The rearrangement joins TRBV19 to TRBJ2-1; maybe TRBD2 (5 bases). V dropped 3 bases and J dropped 3 bases, with 21 bases sitting between them. Germline CDR1 and CDR2: LNHDA and SQIVND (reference sequence). CDR3 length: 18 residues. CDR3 sequence reads: CASSIRPLGETYYNEQFF. CDR3 DNA sequence: TGTGCCAGTAGTATCCGCCCCCTTGGGGAGACCTACTACAATGAGCAGTTCTTC.

The gene calls are TRBV30 and TRBJ2-7, with TRBD2 matching over 11 bases. CDR1 and CDR2 (germline): GTSNPN, SVGIG (reference sequence). Losses at the gene ends were 0 bases for V and 3 bases for J; bases not matched to a gene: 16. The CDR3 has 19 amino acids. The CDR3 here is CAWSVLRGEGLAVSYEQYF. Written as DNA, the CDR3 is TGTGCCTGGAGTGTACTTAGAGGGGAGGGACTAGCGGTAAGCTACGAGCAGTACTTC.

The gene calls are TRBV7-6 and TRBJ2-1; D gene unclear. The V end lost 1 base, the J end lost 5 bases, and 12 bases lay between the germline ends. Germline CDR1 and CDR2: SGHVS and FNYEAQ. The CDR3 is 15 amino acids. The CDR3: CASSLDNRMHNEQFF. CDR3 in DNA: TGTGCCAGCAGCTTAGACAACCGGATGCACAATGAGCAGTTCTTC.

Here the CDR3 reads CASPPLETQYF. Here the CDR3 DNA reads TGTGCCAGCCCCCCCTTAGAGACCCAGTACTTC. The V call is TRBV7-3, the J call TRBJ2-5, with D unclear. Trimming shortened V by 8 bases and J by 4 bases, and 8 bases separated the two germline ends. This CDR3 is built from 11 residues. CDR1 is SGHTA, CDR2 FQGTGA, per germline. Using reference TRBV7-3 and TRBJ2-5 for the parts outside the CDR3, the full variable domain is GAGVSQTPSNKVTEKGKYVELRCDPISGHTALYWYRQSLGQGPEFLIYFQGTGAADDSGLPNDRFFAVRPEGSVSTLKIQRTERGDSAVYLCASPPLETQYFGPGTRLLVL.

CDR3 sequence (DNA): TGTGCCAGCAGTTACTCGACGGTCGGTTGGACTGAAGCTTTCTTT. It yields the protein CASSYSTVGWTEAFF. The chain links TRBV6-5 to TRBJ1-1; D gene uncertain. Between the trimmed V and J ends, which lost 0 bases and 5 bases, there was a span of 13 bases. The CDR3 length is 15 residues. Per the germline V gene, CDR1 is MNHEY and CDR2 is SVGAGI.

V gene TRBV7-6 combines with J gene TRBJ2-5, with TRBD2 matching over 9 bases. J was trimmed by 3 bases and V by 3 bases; bases with no gene match: 5. CDR3 size: 15 residues. Per the germline V gene, CDR1 is SGHVS and CDR2 is FNYEAQ. The CDR3 here is CASSFSGRSKETQYF. CDR3 in DNA: TGTGCCAGCAGCTTCAGCGGGAGGTCCAAAGAGACCCAGTACTTC.

The genes are TRBV11-1 and TRBJ2-2; D might be TRBD1 (6 bases). The CDR3 has 15 amino acids. Trimming removed 3 bases from V and 2 bases from J, with 10 bases in between. CDR1 is SGHAT, CDR2 FQDESV, per germline (reference sequence). DNA of the CDR3: TGTGCCAGCAGCTTTGGCAGGGGTAACACCGGGGAGCTGTTTTTT. Translating gives CASSFGRGNTGELFF.